This entry is about one TCR beta chain. Its antigen is not known. A single base separates this from a much larger clone, so it may be a read error. At least 3 on the Clinical Activity Score was recorded for ophthalmopathy patients, who also had NOSPECS grade at least 4 and duration under 3 months. Criteria for exclusion of patients were uncontrolled infection, other autoimmune disease, pregnancy or lactation. The sample comes from a study of T cells in Graves' hyperthyroidism and ophthalmopathy. Study in general: Peripheral blood samples were taken at initial diagnosis, prior to any treatment. Study-wide points: Researchers found most expanded thyroid clonotypes above 0.001 in blood as well.

Amplification targeted TCR beta CDR3 regions from RNA transcripts. With the HTBI primer set, the TCR CDR3 went through a first round of RT-PCR. In TCRdb, the multiplex PCR reads were re-called with MiXCR into one record per CDR3 protein. Counted here are under 250,000 distinct CDR3 sequences, roughly a quarter occurring once; the ten biggest clones make up about 40%. The CDR3 contains 13 residues. Germline values: CDR1 SGHDN, CDR2 FVKESK. The J gene is TRBJ2-5, the V gene TRBV14; 8 bases fit TRBD1. The source of this sequence is a woman between 40 and 55 years old with Graves' ophthalmopathy. Sample: blood. CDR3 sequence: CARSQGTGETQYF. Here the CDR3 DNA reads TGTGCCAGAAGCCAAGGGACAGGAGAGACCCAGTACTTC.